This is a list of T cell receptor beta chains from one sample in a study of CXCR3-negative and CXCR3-positive naive CD8 T cells. TCRdb reworked the 5' RACE reads into one entry per CDR3 protein, no DNA. The listing contains about 38,000 distinct CDR3 sequences. Sequences were obtained from memory CD8+ T cells from blood. The receptor source for this set is a human donor in good health. Some clones in this sample may be carry-over from other donors' samples. CDR3s include the opening cysteine and the closing phenylalanine or tryptophan. Fields, in order: J gene, V gene, clone size, CDR3 protein. Size is omitted from some rows. Given values are once, few, many or a class for expanded clones.

J: TRBJ2-5
V: TRBV12-5
size: NA
CDR3: CASGLAQTGTVQETQYF

J: TRBJ2-1
V: TRBV12-3/TRBV12-4
size: NA
CDR3: CASSSGLAVEQFF

J: TRBJ2-5
V: TRBV5-6
size: NA
CDR3: CASSPFKSPETQYF

J: TRBJ2-3
V: TRBV5-4
size: NA
CDR3: CASSFGHTISDTQYF

J: TRBJ1-1
V: TRBV5-1
size: NA
CDR3: CASSTPGDTEAFF

J: TRBJ2-3
V: TRBV7-8
size: NA
CDR3: CASSLSGTVHRF

J: TRBJ2-1
V: TRBV6-2/TRBV6-3
size: large
CDR3: CASSYGSATSGEFF

J: TRBJ2-1
V: TRBV10-3
size: NA
CDR3: CAIGVGGSSYNEQFF

J: TRBJ2-7
V: TRBV2
size: NA
CDR3: CASSDGTWLYEQYF

J: TRBJ2-3
V: TRBV14
size: NA
CDR3: CASSQDLMDTQYF

J: TRBJ1-4
V: TRBV4-3
size: NA
CDR3: CASSQDGTGRNEKLFF

J: TRBJ2-1
V: TRBV20-1
size: NA
CDR3: CSGLPPSSYNEQFF

J: TRBJ2-7
V: TRBV25-1
size: NA
CDR3: CASSPRDSRSYEQYF

J: TRBJ2-3
V: TRBV7-3
size: NA
CDR3: CASSLLAGLSTDTQYF

J: TRBJ2-7
V: TRBV29-1
size: NA
CDR3: CSVTGTESSYEQYF

J: TRBJ2-1
V: TRBV11-2
size: NA
CDR3: CASSPGGQGIGNEQFF

J: TRBJ2-2
V: TRBV28
size: NA
CDR3: CASSSQTFTNTGELFF

J: TRBJ2-7
V: TRBV4-3
size: NA
CDR3: CASSQDKGQGFYEQYF

J: TRBJ1-2
V: TRBV4-3
size: medium-sized
CDR3: CASSQDHFPETGTYGYTF

J: TRBJ2-1
V: TRBV7-9
size: NA
CDR3: CASSLSGQGQFF

J: TRBJ2-2
V: TRBV20-1
size: NA
CDR3: CSARDIGGGELFF

J: TRBJ2-1
V: TRBV5-6
size: NA
CDR3: CASDILSGLLGNEQFF

J: TRBJ2-5
V: TRBV2
size: NA
CDR3: CASSEGGAFVETQYF

J: TRBJ2-1
V: TRBV6-4
size: NA
CDR3: CASSDSGSAEGQNEQFF

J: TRBJ1-2
V: TRBV6-1
size: NA
CDR3: CASRQMDAGGYGYTF

J: TRBJ2-1
V: TRBV29-1
size: NA
CDR3: CSVVQGASGAYNEQFF

J: TRBJ2-6
V: TRBV7-2
size: medium-sized
CDR3: CASSPHLTGGYVSASGANVLTF

J: TRBJ2-7
V: TRBV20-1
size: NA
CDR3: CSARGLAYEQYF

J: TRBJ2-1
V: TRBV5-5
size: NA
CDR3: CASSLSVSAHEQFF

J: TRBJ2-1
V: TRBV4-1
size: NA
CDR3: CASSQGSDGGSQNEQFF

J: TRBJ2-1
V: TRBV7-6
size: NA
CDR3: CASSRDRGFGEQFF

J: TRBJ2-3
V: TRBV5-1
size: NA
CDR3: CASSLETVTDTQYF

J: TRBJ1-5
V: TRBV7-3
size: NA
CDR3: CASSMGGSYNQPQHF

J: TRBJ1-6
V: TRBV15
size: medium-sized
CDR3: CATSPGQDYSPLHF